A selection of T cell receptor beta chains follows, all from one sample in a study of molecular identifiers for immune sequencing clone quantification. A single record per CDR3 protein comes from TCRdb applying MiXCR to the PCR reads. The sample lists approximately 500,000 distinct CDR3 sequences, about 22% occurring once. The sample comprised naive CD8+ T cells from blood, with Jurkat cell RNA spiked in. The receptors come from a human donor in good health. Some libraries in this study had Jurkat cell RNA spiked in. Each CDR3 is given with its conserved first and last residue. D genes are given only for firm matches. Size tells how often a clone was seen (once, few, many) or the class of an expanded clone, and some rows leave it out.

D: TRBD1
V: TRBV29-1
J: TRBJ1-1
size: many
length: 11
CDR3: CSVSTGTGAFF
DNA: TGCAGCGTTTCGACAGGGACGGGAGCTTTCTTT

D: .
V: TRBV4-3
J: TRBJ2-3
size: many
length: 15
CDR3: CASRAWHSATDTQYF
DNA: TGCGCCAGCCGAGCATGGCATTCCGCCACAGATACGCAGTATTTT

D: .
V: TRBV7-9
J: TRBJ1-2
size: many
length: 18
CDR3: CASSPPAPDSQKPTGYTF
DNA: TGTGCCAGCAGCCCTCCTGCCCCAGACTCCCAAAAGCCGACTGGCTACACCTTC

D: .
V: TRBV7-9
J: TRBJ1-5
size: many
length: 14
CDR3: CASSRSDSNQPQHF
DNA: TGTGCCAGCAGCCGCTCGGATAGCAATCAGCCCCAGCATTTT

D: .
V: TRBV6-5
J: TRBJ1-1
size: many
length: 14
CDR3: CASSYSRMNTEAFF
DNA: TGTGCCAGCAGTTACTCGAGGATGAACACTGAAGCTTTCTTT

D: TRBD2
V: TRBV11-2
J: TRBJ2-1
size: few
length: 15
CDR3: CASTELAGGMDEQFF
DNA: TGTGCCAGCACCGAACTAGCGGGGGGGATGGATGAGCAGTTCTTC

D: .
V: TRBV7-9
J: TRBJ2-3
size: many
length: 14
CDR3: CASSSSGVPDTQYF
DNA: TGTGCCAGCAGCTCCTCAGGGGTGCCAGATACGCAGTATTTT

D: TRBD2
V: TRBV2
J: TRBJ2-7
size: many
length: 15
CDR3: CASMGLEKGWVREYF
DNA: TGTGCCAGCATGGGACTAGAAAAAGGTTGGGTCCGGGAGTACTTC

D: .
V: TRBV4-3
J: TRBJ2-3
size: .
length: 18
CDR3: CASSHSLQAITSTDTQYF
DNA: TGCGCCAGCAGCCACTCCCTCCAGGCGATCACTAGCACAGATACGCAGTATTTT

D: .
V: TRBV12-3/TRBV12-4
J: TRBJ2-2
size: .
length: 14
CDR3: CASSGGVGYGELFF
DNA: TGTGCCAGCAGTGGAGGTGTAGGGTACGGGGAGCTGTTTTTT

D: .
V: TRBV2
J: TRBJ2-7
size: few
length: 15
CDR3: CASSEMSGPGYEQYF
DNA: TGTGCCAGCAGTGAAATGAGTGGGCCGGGGTACGAGCAGTACTTC

D: TRBD2
V: TRBV7-6
J: TRBJ2-1
size: few
length: 16
CDR3: CASSLARLAENNEQFF
DNA: TGTGCCAGCAGCTTAGCGAGACTAGCGGAGAACAATGAGCAGTTCTTC

D: .
V: TRBV2
J: TRBJ2-7
size: .
length: 16
CDR3: CASSELGQAGTYEQYF
DNA: TGTGCCAGCAGTGAATTGGGGCAGGCGGGCACCTACGAGCAGTACTTC

D: .
V: TRBV7-2
J: TRBJ2-7
size: many
length: 13
CDR3: CASSLGDPYEQYF
DNA: TGTGCCAGCAGCTTAGGGGACCCCTACGAGCAGTACTTC

D: .
V: TRBV28
J: TRBJ2-7
size: few
length: 13
CDR3: CASSLFSLYEQYF
DNA: TGTGCCAGCAGTTTATTTTCCCTCTACGAGCAGTACTTC

D: TRBD1
V: TRBV7-9
J: TRBJ2-6
size: .
length: 19
CDR3: CASSLVLRTGGTGANVLTF
DNA: TGTGCCAGCAGCTTAGTTTTACGGACAGGGGGCACTGGGGCCAACGTCCTGACTTTC

D: .
V: TRBV4-1
J: TRBJ2-3
size: few
length: 16
CDR3: CASSQEIYSSTDTQYF
DNA: TGCGCCAGCAGCCAAGAGATATACTCTAGCACAGATACGCAGTATTTT

D: TRBD1
V: TRBV28
J: TRBJ1-1
size: .
length: 13
CDR3: CASSFMGQGVAFF
DNA: TGTGCCAGCAGTTTCATGGGACAGGGAGTAGCTTTCTTT

D: .
V: TRBV27
J: TRBJ2-1
size: .
length: 13
CDR3: CASKTIAGDEQFF
DNA: TGTGCCAGCAAAACAATAGCAGGGGATGAGCAGTTCTTC

D: TRBD1
V: TRBV9
J: TRBJ1-2
size: few
length: 16
CDR3: CASSVVRDSINYGYTF
DNA: TGTGCCAGCAGCGTAGTGCGGGACAGCATAAACTATGGCTACACCTTC

D: .
V: TRBV6-2/TRBV6-3
J: TRBJ1-1
size: few
length: 14
CDR3: CASTHHDRGAEAFF
DNA: TGTGCCAGCACACACCACGATCGGGGGGCTGAAGCTTTCTTT

D: TRBD2
V: TRBV7-7
J: TRBJ2-1
size: .
length: 16
CDR3: CASSLTSGRIQETQFF
DNA: TGTGCCAGCAGCTTGACTAGCGGGAGAATTCAAGAGACCCAGTTCTTC

D: .
V: TRBV4-3
J: TRBJ2-5
size: many
length: 14
CDR3: CASSHATGYETQYF
DNA: TGCGCCAGCAGCCACGCAACAGGGTACGAGACCCAGTACTTC

D: .
V: TRBV6-5
J: TRBJ2-1
size: many
length: 12
CDR3: CASSSDRNEQFF
DNA: TGTGCCAGCAGTTCCGATAGGAATGAGCAGTTCTTC

D: TRBD1
V: TRBV7-9
J: TRBJ2-5
size: .
length: 16
CDR3: CASSDLTTGEEETQYF
DNA: TGTGCCAGCAGCGACTTAACGACAGGGGAGGAAGAGACCCAGTACTTC

D: .
V: TRBV20-1
J: TRBJ2-7
size: .
length: 17
CDR3: CSARDLSLSGADYEQYF
DNA: TGCAGTGCTAGAGATCTCAGTCTATCGGGAGCCGACTACGAGCAGTACTTC

D: .
V: TRBV15
J: TRBJ1-1
size: .
length: 15
CDR3: CATSRGGGWQPEAFF
DNA: TGTGCCACCAGCAGAGGGGGAGGCTGGCAACCTGAAGCTTTCTTT

D: .
V: TRBV12-3/TRBV12-4
J: TRBJ2-5
size: .
length: 14
CDR3: CASRSTDIQETQYF
DNA: TGTGCCAGCAGATCGACCGACATACAAGAGACCCAGTACTTC

D: TRBD1
V: TRBV4-3
J: TRBJ2-7
size: .
length: 15
CDR3: CASSQDWDRTYEQYF
DNA: TGCGCCAGCAGCCAAGATTGGGACAGGACCTACGAGCAGTACTTC

D: .
V: TRBV19
J: TRBJ1-2
size: .
length: 13
CDR3: CASSGEQFYGYTF
DNA: TGTGCCAGTAGTGGTGAGCAGTTCTATGGCTACACCTTC

D: TRBD1
V: TRBV4-1
J: TRBJ2-3
size: many
length: 14
CDR3: CASSPDVQGVPQYF
DNA: TGCGCCAGCAGCCCGGACGTCCAGGGGGTGCCGCAGTATTTT

D: .
V: TRBV2
J: TRBJ2-3
size: .
length: 14
CDR3: CASGGGTSTDTQYF
DNA: TGTGCCAGCGGGGGTGGTACTAGCACAGATACGCAGTATTTT

D: TRBD2
V: TRBV7-9
J: TRBJ2-1
size: few
length: 15
CDR3: CASSPGTSGTDEQFF
DNA: TGTGCCAGCAGCCCTGGGACTAGCGGGACCGATGAGCAGTTCTTC

D: .
V: TRBV28
J: TRBJ2-1
size: few
length: 11
CDR3: CASSLSPEQFF
DNA: TGTGCCAGCAGTTTAAGCCCTGAGCAGTTCTTC

D: TRBD1
V: TRBV19
J: TRBJ1-2
size: .
length: 13
CDR3: CASSTGTGAGYTF
DNA: TGTGCCAGTAGTACCGGGACAGGGGCGGGCTACACCTTC

D: .
V: TRBV18
J: TRBJ1-1
size: .
length: 15
CDR3: CASSPPNGVGTEAFF
DNA: TGTGCCAGCTCACCACCGAATGGGGTCGGCACTGAAGCTTTCTTT

D: .
V: TRBV5-1
J: TRBJ2-5
size: few
length: 14
CDR3: CASSFWTGQETQYF
DNA: TGCGCCAGCAGCTTTTGGACTGGCCAAGAGACCCAGTACTTC

D: .
V: TRBV29-1
J: TRBJ2-4
size: once
length: 13
CDR3: CSVQDGVRDIQYF
DNA: TGCAGCGTCCAGGACGGGGTTCGAGACATTCAGTACTTC

D: TRBD2
V: TRBV5-5
J: TRBJ2-1
size: many
length: 15
CDR3: CASSQSGGAYNEQFF
DNA: TGTGCCAGCAGCCAAAGCGGGGGGGCCTACAATGAGCAGTTCTTC

D: .
V: TRBV27
J: TRBJ2-7
size: .
length: 13
CDR3: CASSWQGPYEQYF
DNA: TGTGCCAGCAGTTGGCAGGGGCCCTACGAGCAGTACTTC

D: .
V: TRBV27
J: TRBJ2-2
size: .
length: 16
CDR3: CASSLAGALATGELFF
DNA: TGTGCCAGCAGTTTAGCAGGGGCCCTAGCCACCGGGGAGCTGTTTTTT

D: TRBD2
V: TRBV9
J: TRBJ2-7
size: .
length: 15
CDR3: CASSPGRAGGYEQYF
DNA: TGTGCCAGCAGCCCGGGTCGAGCGGGAGGGTACGAGCAGTACTTC

D: TRBD2
V: TRBV7-9
J: TRBJ2-3
size: many
length: 15
CDR3: CASSWERGSTDTQYF
DNA: TGTGCCAGCAGCTGGGAGCGGGGGAGCACAGATACGCAGTATTTT

D: .
V: TRBV7-9
J: TRBJ2-7
size: many
length: 13
CDR3: CASRDIFGPEQYF
DNA: TGTGCCTCTCGGGACATCTTCGGACCCGAGCAGTACTTC